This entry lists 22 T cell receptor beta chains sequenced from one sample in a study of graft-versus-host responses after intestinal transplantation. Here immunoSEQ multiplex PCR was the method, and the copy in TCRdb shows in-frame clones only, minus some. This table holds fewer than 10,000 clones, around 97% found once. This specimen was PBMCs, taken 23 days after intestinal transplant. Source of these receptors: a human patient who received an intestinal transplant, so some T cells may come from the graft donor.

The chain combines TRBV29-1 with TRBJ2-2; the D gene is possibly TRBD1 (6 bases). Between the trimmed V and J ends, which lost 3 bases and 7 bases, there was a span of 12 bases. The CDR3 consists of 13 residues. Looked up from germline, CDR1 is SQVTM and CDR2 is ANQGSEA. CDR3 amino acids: CSVDTGSDGELFF. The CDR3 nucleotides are TGCAGCGTTGATACAGGGAGTGACGGGGAGCTGTTTTTT.

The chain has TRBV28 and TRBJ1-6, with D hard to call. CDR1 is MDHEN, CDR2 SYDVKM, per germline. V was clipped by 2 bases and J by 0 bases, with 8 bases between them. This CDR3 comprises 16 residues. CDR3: CASSLHRSSYNSPLHF. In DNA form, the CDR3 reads TGTGCCAGCAGTTTACACCGAAGCTCCTATAATTCACCCCTCCACTTT.

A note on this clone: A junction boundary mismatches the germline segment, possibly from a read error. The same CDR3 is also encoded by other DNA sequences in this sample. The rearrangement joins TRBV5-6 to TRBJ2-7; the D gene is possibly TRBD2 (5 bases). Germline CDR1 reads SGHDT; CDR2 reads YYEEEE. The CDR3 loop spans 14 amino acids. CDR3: CASSPPGLNYEQYF. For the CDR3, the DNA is TGCGCCAGCAGCCCTCCCGGACTGAACTACGAGCAGTACTTC.

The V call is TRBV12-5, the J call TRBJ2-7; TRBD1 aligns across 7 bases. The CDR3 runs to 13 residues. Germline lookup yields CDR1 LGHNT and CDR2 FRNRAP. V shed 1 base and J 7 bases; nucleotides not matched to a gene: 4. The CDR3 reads CASGLGTGVEQYF. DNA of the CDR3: TGTGCTAGTGGTTTGGGGACAGGAGTAGAGCAGTACTTC.

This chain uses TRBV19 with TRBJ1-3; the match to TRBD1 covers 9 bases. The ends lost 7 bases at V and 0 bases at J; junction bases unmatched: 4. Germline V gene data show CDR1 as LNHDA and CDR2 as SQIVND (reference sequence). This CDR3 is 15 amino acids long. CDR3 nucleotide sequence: TGTGCCAGTACCCCGGGACAGGGCTCTGGAAACACCATATATTTT. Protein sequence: CASTPGQGSGNTIYF.

CDR3: CASTFTGFTDTQYF. CDR3 sequence (DNA): TGTGCCAGCACCTTCACAGGATTCACAGATACGCAGTATTTT. The V gene is TRBV27, the J gene TRBJ2-3; TRBD1 might be the D (5 bases). The CDR3 is 14 amino acids. Germline CDR1 MNHEY, CDR2 SMNVEV (reference sequence). Trimming pared 7 bases from V and 2 bases from J, leaving 13 bases between.

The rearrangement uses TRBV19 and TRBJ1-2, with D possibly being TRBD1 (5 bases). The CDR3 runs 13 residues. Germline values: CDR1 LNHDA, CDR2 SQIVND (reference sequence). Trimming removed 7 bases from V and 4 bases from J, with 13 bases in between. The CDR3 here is CASTMGGFYGYTF. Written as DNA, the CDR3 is TGTGCCAGTACCATGGGGGGGTTCTATGGCTACACCTTC.

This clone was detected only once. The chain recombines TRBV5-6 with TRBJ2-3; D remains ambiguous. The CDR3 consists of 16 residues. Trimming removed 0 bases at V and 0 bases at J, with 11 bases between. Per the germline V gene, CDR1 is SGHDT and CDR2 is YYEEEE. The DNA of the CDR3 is TGTGCCAGCAGCTTGGGGTTGCGTGCTAGCACAGATACGCAGTATTTT. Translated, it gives CASSLGLRASTDTQYF.

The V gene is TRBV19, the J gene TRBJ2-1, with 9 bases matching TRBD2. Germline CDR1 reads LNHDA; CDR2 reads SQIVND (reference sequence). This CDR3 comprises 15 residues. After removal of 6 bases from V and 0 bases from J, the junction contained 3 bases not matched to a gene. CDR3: CASSFSGSSYNEQFF. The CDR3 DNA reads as TGTGCCAGTAGCTTTAGCGGGAGCTCCTACAATGAGCAGTTCTTC. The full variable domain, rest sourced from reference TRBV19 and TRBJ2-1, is DGGITQSPKYLFRKEGQNVTLSCEQNLNHDAMYWYRQDPGQGLRLIYYSQIVNDFQKGDIAEGYSVSREKKESFPLTVTSAQKNPTAFYLCASSFSGSSYNEQFFGPGTRLTVL.

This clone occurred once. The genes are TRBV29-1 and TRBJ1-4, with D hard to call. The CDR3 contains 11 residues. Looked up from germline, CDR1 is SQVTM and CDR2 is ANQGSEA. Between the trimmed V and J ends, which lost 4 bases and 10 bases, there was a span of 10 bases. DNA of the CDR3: TGCAGCGTTGTACAGCTGGGAAAACTGTTTTTT. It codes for CSVVQLGKLFF.

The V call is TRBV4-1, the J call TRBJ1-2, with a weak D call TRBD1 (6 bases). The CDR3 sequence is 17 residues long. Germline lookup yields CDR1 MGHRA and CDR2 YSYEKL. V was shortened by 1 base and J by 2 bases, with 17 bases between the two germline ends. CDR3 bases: TGCGCCAGCAGCCAAGTCTTGAGCCCTGACAGGAACTATGGCTACACCTTC. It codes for CASSQVLSPDRNYGYTF.

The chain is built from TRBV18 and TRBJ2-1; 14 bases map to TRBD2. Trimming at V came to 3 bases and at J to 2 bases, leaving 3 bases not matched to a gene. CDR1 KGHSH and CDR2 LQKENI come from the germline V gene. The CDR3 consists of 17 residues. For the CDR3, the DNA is TGTGCCAGCTCACCGGGACTAGCGGGAGCCCCCTACAATGAGCAGTTCTTC. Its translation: CASSPGLAGAPYNEQFF.

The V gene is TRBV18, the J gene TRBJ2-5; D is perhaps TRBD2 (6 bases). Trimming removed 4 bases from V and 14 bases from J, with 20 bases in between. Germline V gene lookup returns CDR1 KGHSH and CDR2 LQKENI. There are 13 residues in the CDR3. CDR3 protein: CASSLVSRGGFYF. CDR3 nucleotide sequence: TGTGCCAGCTCACTCGTTAGTCGAGGAGGGTTTTACTTC.

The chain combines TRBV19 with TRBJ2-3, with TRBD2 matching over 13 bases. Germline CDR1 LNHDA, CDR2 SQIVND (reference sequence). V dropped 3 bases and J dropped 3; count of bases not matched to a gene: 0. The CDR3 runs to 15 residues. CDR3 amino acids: CASSMGLAGTDTQYF. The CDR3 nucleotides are TGTGCCAGTAGTATGGGACTAGCGGGGACAGATACGCAGTATTTT.

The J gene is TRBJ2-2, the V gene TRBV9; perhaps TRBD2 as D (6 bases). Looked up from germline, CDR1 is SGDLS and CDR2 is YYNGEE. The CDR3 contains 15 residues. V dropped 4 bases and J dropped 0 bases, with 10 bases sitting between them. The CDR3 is CASSPSGANTGELFF. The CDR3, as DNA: TGTGCCAGCAGCCCCTCGGGAGCGAACACCGGGGAGCTGTTTTTT. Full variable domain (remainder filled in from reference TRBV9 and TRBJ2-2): DSGVTQTPKHLITATGQRVTLRCSPRSGDLSVYWYQQSLDQGLQFLIQYYNGEERAKGNILERFSAQQFPDLHSELNLSSLELGDSALYFCASSPSGANTGELFFGEGSRLTVL.

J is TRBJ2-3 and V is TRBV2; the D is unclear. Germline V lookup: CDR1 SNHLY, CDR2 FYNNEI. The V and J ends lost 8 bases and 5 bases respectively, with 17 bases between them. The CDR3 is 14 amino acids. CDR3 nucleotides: TGTGCCAGCGTGTTCGCGCCCCCAGGAGATACGCAGTATTTT. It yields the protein CASVFAPPGDTQYF.

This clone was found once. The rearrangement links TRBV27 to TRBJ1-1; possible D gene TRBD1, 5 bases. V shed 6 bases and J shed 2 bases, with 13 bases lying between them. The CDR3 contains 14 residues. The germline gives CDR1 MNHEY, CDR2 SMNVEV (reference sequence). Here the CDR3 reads CASSPRGPNTEAFF. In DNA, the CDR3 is TGTGCCAGCAGCCCGCGGGGACCTAACACTGAAGCTTTCTTT.

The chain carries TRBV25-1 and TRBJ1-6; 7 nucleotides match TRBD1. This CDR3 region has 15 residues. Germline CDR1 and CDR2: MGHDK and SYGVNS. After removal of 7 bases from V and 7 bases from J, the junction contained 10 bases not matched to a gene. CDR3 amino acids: CASKEPGGRNSPLHF. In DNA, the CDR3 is TGTGCCAGCAAGGAGCCAGGGGGACGAAATTCACCCCTCCACTTT.

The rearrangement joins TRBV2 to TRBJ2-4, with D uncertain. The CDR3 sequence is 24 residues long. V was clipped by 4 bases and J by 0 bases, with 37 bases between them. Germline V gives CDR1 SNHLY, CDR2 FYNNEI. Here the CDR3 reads CASSVDDVLFLLGWRRIAKNIQYF. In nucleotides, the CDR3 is TGTGCCAGCAGTGTCGACGATGTTTTGTTTCTTTTAGGGTGGCGCCGAATAGCCAAAAACATTCAGTACTTC.

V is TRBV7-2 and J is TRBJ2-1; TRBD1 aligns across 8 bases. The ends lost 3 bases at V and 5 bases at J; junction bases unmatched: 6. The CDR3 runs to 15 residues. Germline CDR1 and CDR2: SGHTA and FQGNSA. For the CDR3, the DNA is TGTGCCAGCAGCTTGTACGGACAGGGCAACAATGAGCAGTTCTTC. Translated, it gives CASSLYGQGNNEQFF.

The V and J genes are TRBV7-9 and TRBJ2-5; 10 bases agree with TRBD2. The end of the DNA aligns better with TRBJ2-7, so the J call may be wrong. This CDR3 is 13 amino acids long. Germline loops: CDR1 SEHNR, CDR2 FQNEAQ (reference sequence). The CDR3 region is CASSLAGAYEQYF. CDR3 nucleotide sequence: TGTGCCAGCTCCCTAGCGGGAGCGTACGAGCAGTACTTC.

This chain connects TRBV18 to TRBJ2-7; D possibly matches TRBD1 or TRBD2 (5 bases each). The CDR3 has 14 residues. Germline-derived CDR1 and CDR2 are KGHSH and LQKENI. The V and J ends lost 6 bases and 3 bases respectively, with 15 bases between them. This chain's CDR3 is CASSPGTVSYEQYF. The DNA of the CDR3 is TGTGCCAGCTCGCCGGGGACCGTAAGCTACGAGCAGTACTTC.